Shown below are 20 T cell receptor beta chains from a single sample sequenced in a study of blood T cell repertoires in COVID-19. The data were produced by immunoSEQ multiplex PCR, yet TCRdb's version contains in-frame clones alone and is incomplete. The repertoire holds 150,000 to 200,000 clones, with 85% to 90% as singletons. Sequenced input: peripheral blood. The receptor source for this set is a woman aged 70 to 79 with acute or convalescent COVID-19.

The rearrangement joins TRBV11-1 to TRBJ1-1, with D maybe TRBD1 (5 bases). The germline V and J ends were trimmed by 4 bases and 4 bases, with 16 bases remaining between them. The CDR3 has 15 residues. CDR1 and CDR2 from the germline V gene are SGHAT and FQDESV (reference sequence). CDR3 DNA: TGTGCCAGCAGCTCCCCATGGGGGGGAGCCACTGAAGCTTTCTTT. Translating gives CASSSPWGGATEAFF.

This clone was observed a single time. The chain recombines TRBV5-4 with TRBJ1-6; 8 bases are a match to TRBD1. The CDR3 spans 15 residues. The V and J ends lost 0 bases and 7 bases, in that order; junction bases with no gene match: 3. Germline CDR1 reads SGHNT; CDR2 reads YYREEE (reference sequence). CDR3 nucleotide sequence: TGTGCCAGCAGCTTGGTCACAGGGGGGAATTCACCCCTCCACTTT. As protein: CASSLVTGGNSPLHF.

This clone was recorded a few times. The rearrangement joins TRBV6-2 or TRBV6-3 to TRBJ1-2; 9 bases are shared with TRBD1. The CDR3 runs to 16 residues. Germline CDR1 and CDR2: MNHEY and SVGEGT. The junction had 15 bases not matched to a gene; V was cut back by 5 bases and J by 8 bases. The CDR3 sequence is CASSDRNPGQGGGYTF. CDR3 DNA sequence: TGTGCCAGCAGTGACAGAAACCCGGGACAGGGAGGCGGCTACACCTTC.

The V gene is TRBV5-1, the J gene TRBJ2-5; the match to TRBD1 covers 9 bases. Germline V gene lookup returns CDR1 SGHRS and CDR2 YFSETQ. Unmatched junction bases numbered 6, after V lost 5 bases and J lost 4 bases. The CDR3 has 14 amino acids. The CDR3 protein is CASSSQGAIETQYF. CDR3 in DNA: TGCGCCAGCAGTTCACAGGGGGCGATAGAGACCCAGTACTTC. The full variable domain, its missing parts supplied by reference TRBV5-1 and TRBJ2-5, is KAGVTQTPRYLIKTRGQQVTLSCSPISGHRSVSWYQQTPGQGLQFLFEYFSETQRNKGNFPGRFSGRQFSNSRSEMNVSTLELGDSALYLCASSSQGAIETQYFGPGTRLLVL.

The chain carries TRBV19 and TRBJ2-5; 14 nucleotides line up with TRBD2. CDR3 length: 17 residues. Trimming at V came to 3 bases and at J to 4 bases, leaving 7 bases not matched to a gene. Germline CDR1 LNHDA, CDR2 SQIVND (reference sequence). CDR3 amino acids: CASSMDGLAGGGETQYF. The CDR3 bases are TGTGCCAGTAGTATGGACGGACTAGCGGGGGGAGGAGAGACCCAGTACTTC.

V gene TRBV7-9 combines with J gene TRBJ2-1; 9 bases are shared with TRBD2. From germline, CDR1 is SEHNR and CDR2 FQNEAQ (reference sequence). Trimming took 0 bases from V and 5 from J; bases not matched to a gene: 5. The CDR3 runs to 16 residues. This CDR3 is CASSLALIAGDNEQFF. The CDR3 nucleotides read TGTGCCAGCAGCTTAGCGCTGATAGCGGGAGACAATGAGCAGTTCTTC.

The rearrangement joins TRBV9 to TRBJ1-3, with 9 bases aligning to TRBD1. The J segment lost 4 bases and the V segment lost 4 bases, leaving 3 bases of the junction unmatched. The CDR3 is 14 amino acids. CDR1 is SGDLS and CDR2 is YYNGEE in the germline V gene. Here the CDR3 DNA reads TGTGCCAGCAGCAGGGACAGGGCCGGAAACACCATATATTTT. Translated, it gives CASSRDRAGNTIYF.

This chain joins TRBV27 and TRBJ2-7, with 7 bases identical to TRBD1. Germline CDR1 reads MNHEY; CDR2 reads SMNVEV (reference sequence). V shed 6 bases, J shed 2 bases, and the junction held 4 bases outside the gene matches. This CDR3 contains 13 residues. This CDR3 is CASRRTGPYEQYF. The CDR3 DNA sequence: TGTGCCAGCAGGAGGACAGGCCCCTACGAGCAGTACTTC.

The rearrangement joins TRBV11-2 to TRBJ2-7, with TRBD1 as a possible D gene (6 bases). Trimming removed 5 bases from V and 4 bases from J, with 9 bases in between. CDR1 and CDR2 (germline): SGHAT, FQNNGV. The CDR3 is 12 residues long. CDR3 sequence (DNA): TGTGCCAGCAGCGAACAGGGTTACGAGCAGTACTTC. Amino acid sequence: CASSEQGYEQYF.

The V gene is TRBV5-1, the J gene TRBJ1-2; D possibly corresponds to TRBD1 (6 bases). This CDR3 is 13 amino acids long. The V gene lost 3 bases and the J gene lost 5 bases, with 11 bases spanning the gap. Germline CDR1 and CDR2: SGHRS and YFSETQ. DNA for the CDR3: TGCGCCAGCAGCTCCGGACAGATATATGGCTACACCTTC. It is translated as CASSSGQIYGYTF.

The rearrangement links TRBV18 to TRBJ2-1; 11 bases agree with TRBD2. From germline, CDR1 is KGHSH and CDR2 LQKENI. CDR3 length: 15 amino acids. V dropped 4 bases and J dropped 4; count of bases not matched to a gene: 3. The CDR3 DNA reads TGTGCCAGCTCACTCGGGACTAGCGGTTACAATGAGCAGTTCTTC. Its protein is CASSLGTSGYNEQFF.

The CDR3 region has the DNA TGTGCCAGCAGTTCGACAGGTGAAGCTTTCTTT. Encoded protein: CASSSTGEAFF. The rearrangement links TRBV28 to TRBJ1-1; the D gene is possibly TRBD1 (6 bases). The CDR3 covers 11 residues. V dropped 4 bases and J dropped 7 bases, with 7 bases sitting between them. Germline V gene data show CDR1 as MDHEN and CDR2 as SYDVKM.

The chain recombines TRBV5-6 with TRBJ2-2, with 7 bases lining up with TRBD2. Trimming removed 4 bases from V and 5 bases from J; junction bases left unmatched: 5. CDR1 is SGHDT, CDR2 YYEEEE, per germline. CDR3 length: 14 residues. The CDR3: CASSPAGVTGELFF. The CDR3 coding sequence is TGTGCCAGCAGCCCCGCGGGGGTAACCGGGGAGCTGTTTTTT.

V is TRBV5-6 and J is TRBJ2-3; 8 bases line up with TRBD2. In germline, CDR1 is SGHDT, CDR2 YYEEEE. Trimming cost V 2 bases and J 1 base; bases outside gene matches: 3. This CDR3 is built from 15 residues. The CDR3 protein is CASSFSGTRTDTQYF. The CDR3 DNA follows: TGTGCCAGCAGCTTTAGCGGGACGCGCACAGATACGCAGTATTTT. The whole variable domain, filled in from reference TRBV5-6 and TRBJ2-3, reads DAGVTQSPTHLIKTRGQQVTLRCSPKSGHDTVSWYQQALGQGPQFIFQYYEEEERQRGNFPDRFSGHQFPNYSSELNVNALLLGDSALYLCASSFSGTRTDTQYFGPGTRLTVL.

The chain employs TRBV14 and TRBJ2-3; D possibly corresponds to TRBD2 (5 bases). Germline CDR1 SGHDN, CDR2 FVKESK. Trimming left V 2 bases short and J 3 bases short, with 18 bases between. The CDR3 consists of 17 residues. The DNA of the CDR3 is TGTGCCAGCAGCCAACCTCTTTATCGCGGGTTGACAGATACGCAGTATTTT. It yields the protein CASSQPLYRGLTDTQYF.

This clone was detected a few times. V usage is TRBV28 and J usage is TRBJ2-2; D is undetermined. This CDR3 comprises 14 residues. Trimming took 8 bases from V and 5 from J, leaving 15 bases between them. Germline CDR1 is MDHEN and CDR2 is SYDVKM. CDR3 loop: CASVFGGSTGELFF. The DNA of the CDR3 is TGTGCCAGCGTCTTCGGCGGCTCGACCGGGGAGCTGTTTTTT.

The chain recombines TRBV19 with TRBJ2-2, with 12 bases identical to TRBD2. Germline CDR1 LNHDA, CDR2 SQIVND (reference sequence). Losses at the gene ends were 5 bases for V and 5 bases for J; bases not matched to a gene: 6. There are 16 residues in the CDR3. DNA of the CDR3: TGTGCCAGTAGTCTAAGGACTAGCGGGACAACCGGGGAGCTGTTTTTT. It yields the protein CASSLRTSGTTGELFF.

CDR3: CASSLGLLYEQYF. The CDR3 nucleotides read TGCGCCAGCAGCTTGGGACTTCTCTACGAGCAGTACTTC. This sequence joins TRBV5-1 and TRBJ2-7; D is uncertain. The CDR3 runs 13 residues. V was trimmed by 0 bases and J by 3 bases, leaving 7 bases between them. Germline loops: CDR1 SGHRS, CDR2 YFSETQ. Full variable domain (rest looked up from reference TRBV5-1 and TRBJ2-7): KAGVTQTPRYLIKTRGQQVTLSCSPISGHRSVSWYQQTPGQGLQFLFEYFSETQRNKGNFPGRFSGRQFSNSRSEMNVSTLELGDSALYLCASSLGLLYEQYFGPGTRLTVT.

The sample holds one count of this clone. The chain has TRBV9 and TRBJ2-7; D perhaps matches TRBD1 (7 bases). V lost 6 bases to trimming and J lost 5 bases, with 18 bases between them. CDR3 size: 14 residues. Germline V gene data show CDR1 as SGDLS and CDR2 as YYNGEE. The CDR3 DNA sequence: TGTGCCAGCAACCAGGGGGACTCGTACCACGAGCAGTACTTC. Translating gives CASNQGDSYHEQYF.

V gene TRBV5-1 combines with J gene TRBJ1-1; no reliable D call. Germline CDR1 reads SGHRS; CDR2 reads YFSETQ. Trimming took off 1 base at V and 9 bases at J, with 13 bases between the two ends. CDR3 length: 13 residues. The CDR3 is CASSLHTYEKAFF. In DNA, the CDR3 is TGCGCCAGCAGCTTGCATACCTACGAGAAAGCTTTCTTT.